This T cell receptor beta chain comes out of a study of T cell repertoires in cytomegalovirus infection (dated by TCRdb to the late 2010s). Study-wide context: Alongside well-studied HLA-B-restricted epitopes, the peptide stimulations were aimed at recently identified HLA-C-restricted CMV epitopes, whose presentation resists viral immunomodulation. Because public TCR beta signatures pointed to carriage of CMV infection together with the matching HLA type, the HLA type of each donor mattered for the analysis.

To note about this clonotype: Its antigen specificity is not known. Within one base of it there is no much larger clone, and no base qualities were kept.

The investigation overall reported the following: In the ex vivo response, HLA-C-restricted CMV-specific TCR beta clonotypes were dominant, and in two of eight donors the single most frequent clonotype came from this HLA-C-restricted group. Cumulative frequency of public TCR beta family members discriminated carriers of CMV infection plus the relevant HLA type in this cohort and an independent approximately 350-donor cohort.

The meaning of the sample's treatment or condition label: in vitro stimulation with specific CMV peptide epitopes to enrich CMV-specific T cells. Sequencing was performed on an Illumina HiSeq 1500. Starting from the raw public reads, TCRdb applied fastp trimming at Q25, assembled clones with MiXCR and retained in-frame beta chains. One record per CDR3 amino acid sequence lists the most common genes and DNA. The sample table shows hundreds of thousands of distinct CDR3 sequences, and roughly 30% are seen once. The biggest ten clones account for about 18% of the sample. The sequences come from cultured PBMCs, collected from culture after CMV antigen stimulation. This TCR derives from a human donor in good health (CMV status not recorded). Some clones in this sample may be carry-over from other donors' samples.

The nucleotide sequence reads as follows: TGTGCCAGCAGCCCCCGGGGGACGGTAGCTAACTATGGCTACACCTTC. It encodes CASSPRGTVANYGYTF. This sequence uses TRBV7-6 and TRBJ1-2; TRBD1 is a possible D gene, resting on 5 matching bases. From the cysteine through the phenylalanine, the CDR3 covers 16 amino acids. The DNA shown is the 48-base CDR3, in frame from base 1. CDR1 and CDR2, per the germline V gene, are SGHVS and FNYEAQ. The germline ends are 16 bases apart after V is trimmed by 5 bases and J by 0 bases. Reference TRBV7-6 and TRBJ1-2 genes cover what lies past the CDR3, so the full variable domain is GAGVSQSPRYKVTKRGQDVALRCDPISGHVSLYWYRQALGQGPEFLTYFNYEAQQDKSGLPNDRFSAERPEGSISTLTIQRTEQRDSAMYRCASSPRGTVANYGYTFGSGTRLTVV.